This T cell receptor beta chain was retrieved from a study of blood T cells in healthy people across ages. Next came a second PCR, run for about 7 to 12 cycles, which used a sample-barcoded 5' primer along with a J-beta primer mix. Unique molecular identifiers of 12 random nucleotides labeled each cDNA. Per-sample output comprised a minimum of 2.5 million paired-end reads containing CDR3. TCRdb re-called the 5' RACE reads with MiXCR, one entry per CDR3 protein. The top ten clones hold 25% to 35% of a sample with hundreds of thousands of distinct CDR3 sequences, 49% of them seen once. In the case of this clonotype: Antigen specificity is unknown.

Study-wide points: Observed TCR beta diversity per million T cells went down as age went up. This fall followed a roughly linear course with age.

The receptor was derived from a woman aged 60 to 75 in good health. Sequencing input: blood.

In DNA, the CDR3 is TGTGCCAGCAGTTCCATACAGGGTGTAGAGACCCAGTACTTC. This encodes CASSSIQGVETQYF. The chain has TRBV6-2 or TRBV6-3 and TRBJ2-5; D may be TRBD1 (6 bases). Germline-derived CDR1 and CDR2 are MNHEY and SVGEGT. The CDR3 contains 14 residues. Trimming took 4 bases from V and 4 from J, leaving 13 bases between them.